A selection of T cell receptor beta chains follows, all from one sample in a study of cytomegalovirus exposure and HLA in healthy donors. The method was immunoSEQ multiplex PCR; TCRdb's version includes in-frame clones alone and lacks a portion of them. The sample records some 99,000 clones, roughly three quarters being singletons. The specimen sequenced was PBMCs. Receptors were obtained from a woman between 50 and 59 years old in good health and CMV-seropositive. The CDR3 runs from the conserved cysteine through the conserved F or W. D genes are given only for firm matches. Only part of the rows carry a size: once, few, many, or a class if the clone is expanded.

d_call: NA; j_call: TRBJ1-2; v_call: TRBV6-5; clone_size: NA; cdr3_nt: TGTGCCAGCAGTTTCGCAGGGAACTATGGCTACACCTTC; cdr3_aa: CASSFAGNYGYTF
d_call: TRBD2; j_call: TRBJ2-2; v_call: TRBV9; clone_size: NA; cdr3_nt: TGTGCCAGCAGCCCGGAAGGGGCGGGGGGGTACACCGGGGAGCTGTTTTTT; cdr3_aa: CASSPEGAGGYTGELFF
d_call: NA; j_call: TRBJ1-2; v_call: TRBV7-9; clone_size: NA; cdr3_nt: TGTGCCAGCAGCTTAGGCGGCGCGAACGGAAGAAACTATGGCTACACCTTC; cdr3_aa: CASSLGGANGRNYGYTF
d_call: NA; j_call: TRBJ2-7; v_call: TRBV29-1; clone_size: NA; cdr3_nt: TGCAGCGTTGAAGATCGGGGGACCGAGCAGTACTTC; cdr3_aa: CSVEDRGTEQYF
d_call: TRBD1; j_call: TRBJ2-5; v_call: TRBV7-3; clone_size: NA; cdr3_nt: TGTGCCAGCAGCCCTGGGACAGGGGAGAGAGAGACCCAGTACTTC; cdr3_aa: CASSPGTGERETQYF
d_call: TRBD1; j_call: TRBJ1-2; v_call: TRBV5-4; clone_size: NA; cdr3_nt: TGTGCCAGCAGCCCCCGTAGGGGGCAAAACTATGGCTACACCTTC; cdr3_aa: CASSPRRGQNYGYTF
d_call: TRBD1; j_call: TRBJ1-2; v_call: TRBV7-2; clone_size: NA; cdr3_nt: TGTGCCAGCAGCCTAGGGGGGACAGCTAATTATGGCTACACCTTC; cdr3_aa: CASSLGGTANYGYTF
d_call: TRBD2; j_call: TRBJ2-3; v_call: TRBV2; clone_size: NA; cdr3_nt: TGTGCCAGCACGAGGGCGGGGGGGGCAGATACGCAGTATTTT; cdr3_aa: CASTRAGGADTQYF
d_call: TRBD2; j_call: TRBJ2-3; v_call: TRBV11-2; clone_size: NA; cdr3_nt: TGTGCCAGCAGTTTAGGCAGGGGACTAGCGAGTCCGCAGTATTTT; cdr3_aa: CASSLGRGLASPQYF
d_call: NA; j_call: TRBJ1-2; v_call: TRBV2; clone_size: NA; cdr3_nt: TGTGCCAGCAGGGGACTGGGCTACACCTTC; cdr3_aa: CASRGLGYTF
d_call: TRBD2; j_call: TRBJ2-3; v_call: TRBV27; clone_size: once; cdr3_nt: TGTGCCAGCAGTTTCTTCCCTAGCGGGGGCACAGATACGCAGTATTTT; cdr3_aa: CASSFFPSGGTDTQYF
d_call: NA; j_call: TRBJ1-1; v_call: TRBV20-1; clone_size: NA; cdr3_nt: TGCAGTGCTAGAGGGACACTCGAAGCTTTCTTT; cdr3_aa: CSARGTLEAFF
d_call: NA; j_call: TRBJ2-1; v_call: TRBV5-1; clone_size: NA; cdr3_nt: TGCGCCAGCAGCTTGGCCGGGCGGGACTTTAATGAGCAGTTCTTC; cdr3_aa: CASSLAGRDFNEQFF
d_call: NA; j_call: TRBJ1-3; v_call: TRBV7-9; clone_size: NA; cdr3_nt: TGTGCCAGCAGCCGGACAGAGCTCGGAAACACCATATATTTT; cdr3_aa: CASSRTELGNTIYF
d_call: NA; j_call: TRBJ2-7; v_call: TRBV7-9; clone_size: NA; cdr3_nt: TGTGCCAGCAGCTTGCGCAGGGTCACCTACGAGCAGTGCTTC; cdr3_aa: CASSLRRVTYEQCF
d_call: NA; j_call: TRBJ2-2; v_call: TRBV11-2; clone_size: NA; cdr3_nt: TGTGCCAGCAGCTTCAGCGTGAACACCGGGGAGCTGTTTTTT; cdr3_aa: CASSFSVNTGELFF
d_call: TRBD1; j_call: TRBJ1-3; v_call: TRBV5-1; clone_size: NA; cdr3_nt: TGCGCCAGCAGCTCGACAGGGACTGGAAACACCATATATTTT; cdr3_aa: CASSSTGTGNTIYF
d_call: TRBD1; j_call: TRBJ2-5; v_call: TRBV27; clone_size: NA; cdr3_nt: TGTGCCAGCAGCGTCAGGGGGCCTTGGGAGACCCAGTACTTC; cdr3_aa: CASSVRGPWETQYF
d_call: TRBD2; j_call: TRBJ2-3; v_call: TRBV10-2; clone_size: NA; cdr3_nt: TGCGCCAGCAGTCGGACTAGCGGGGGGGGCACAGATACGCAGTATTTT; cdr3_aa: CASSRTSGGGTDTQYF
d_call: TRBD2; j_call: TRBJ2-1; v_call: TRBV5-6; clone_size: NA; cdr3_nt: TGTGCCAGCAGCCCATGGGGGCGGGGGGCCTCCAGCTCCTACAATGAGCAGTTCTTC; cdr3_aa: CASSPWGRGASSSYNEQFF
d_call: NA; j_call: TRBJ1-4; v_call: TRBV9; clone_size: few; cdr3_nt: TGTGCCAGCAGCCAAGGGGGTCGTGAAAAACTGTTTTTT; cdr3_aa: CASSQGGREKLFF
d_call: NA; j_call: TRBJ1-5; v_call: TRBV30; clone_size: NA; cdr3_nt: TGTGCCTGGAGTCAACGGGAGGAGGCACCTAATCAGCCCCAGCATTTT; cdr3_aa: CAWSQREEAPNQPQHF
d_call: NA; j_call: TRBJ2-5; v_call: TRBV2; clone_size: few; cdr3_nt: TGTGCCAGCAGTGACAACCAGGGGGAGACCCAGTACTTC; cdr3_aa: CASSDNQGETQYF
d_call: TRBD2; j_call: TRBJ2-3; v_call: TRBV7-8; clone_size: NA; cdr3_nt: TGTGCCAGCAGGTTACTAGCGGGAGGGCCAGATACGCAGTATTTT; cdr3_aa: CASRLLAGGPDTQYF
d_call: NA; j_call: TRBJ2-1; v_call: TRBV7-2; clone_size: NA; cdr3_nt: TGTGCCAGCAGCCCCCGGGGTAGCTCCCTCTCCTACAATGAGCAGTTCTTC; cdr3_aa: CASSPRGSSLSYNEQFF
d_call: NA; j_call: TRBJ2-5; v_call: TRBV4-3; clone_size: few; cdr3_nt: TGCGCCAGCAGCCAGGCAACAGGGGGGGCGGAGACCCAGTACTTC; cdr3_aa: CASSQATGGAETQYF
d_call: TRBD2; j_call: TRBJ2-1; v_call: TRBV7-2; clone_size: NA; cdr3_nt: TGTGCCAGCAGCTCGACTAGCGGGGGGGTGAATGAGCAGTTCTTC; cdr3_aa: CASSSTSGGVNEQFF
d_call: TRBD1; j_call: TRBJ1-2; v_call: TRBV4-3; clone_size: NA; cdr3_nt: TGCGCCAGCAGCCAAGACCGGGACAGGGACTATGGCTACACCTTC; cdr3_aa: CASSQDRDRDYGYTF
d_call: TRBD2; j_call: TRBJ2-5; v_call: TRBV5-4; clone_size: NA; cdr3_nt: TGTGCCAGCAGCCGCGCTGGGGGAGGGCTGGGAACAGAGACCCAGTACTTC; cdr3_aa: CASSRAGGGLGTETQYF
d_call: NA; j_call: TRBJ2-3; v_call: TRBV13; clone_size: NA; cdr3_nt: TGTGCCAGCAGCTTAAGGGGACTTCGAACAGATACGCAGTATTTT; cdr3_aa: CASSLRGLRTDTQYF
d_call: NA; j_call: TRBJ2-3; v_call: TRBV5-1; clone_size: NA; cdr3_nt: TGCGCCAGCAGCCCCCGAGTAGCGGTTGGTACAAATACGCAGTATTTT; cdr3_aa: CASSPRVAVGTNTQYF
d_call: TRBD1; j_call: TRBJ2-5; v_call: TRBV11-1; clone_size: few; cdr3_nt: TGTGCCAGCAGCGCCGACAGGGGACGGGAGACCCAGTACTTC; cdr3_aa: CASSADRGRETQYF
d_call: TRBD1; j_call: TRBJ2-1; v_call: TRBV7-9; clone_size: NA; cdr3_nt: TGTGCCAGCAGCAGGGGACAGGGTAGATTTGATGGGCAGTTCTTC; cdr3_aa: CASSRGQGRFDGQFF
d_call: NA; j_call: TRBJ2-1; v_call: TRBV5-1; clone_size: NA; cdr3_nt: TGCGCCAGCAGCTTGTTGAGCTCCTACAATGAGCAGTTCTTC; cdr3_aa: CASSLLSSYNEQFF
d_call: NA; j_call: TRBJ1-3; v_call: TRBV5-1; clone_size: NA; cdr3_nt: TGCGCCAGCAGCTTGGATAGGGGTCGGCACACCATATATTTT; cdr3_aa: CASSLDRGRHTIYF
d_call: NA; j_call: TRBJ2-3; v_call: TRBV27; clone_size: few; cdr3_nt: TGTGCCAGCAGTACTACGAACACAGATACGCAGTATTTT; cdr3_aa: CASSTTNTDTQYF
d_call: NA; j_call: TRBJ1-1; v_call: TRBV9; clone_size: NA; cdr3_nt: TGTGCCAGCAGCGACGCCGTGGCAGAGCGGAACACTGAAGCTTTCTTT; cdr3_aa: CASSDAVAERNTEAFF
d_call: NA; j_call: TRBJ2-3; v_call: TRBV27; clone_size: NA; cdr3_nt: TGTGCCAGCACAGGGGGGAACACAGATACGCAGTATTTT; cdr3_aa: CASTGGNTDTQYF
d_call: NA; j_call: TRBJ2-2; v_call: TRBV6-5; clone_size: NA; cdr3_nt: TGTGCCAGCAGGACAGGGACTAGTACCGGGGAGCTGTTTTTT; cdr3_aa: CASRTGTSTGELFF
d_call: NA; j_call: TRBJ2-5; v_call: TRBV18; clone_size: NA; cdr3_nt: TGTGCCAGCTCACCACCGGGCAGGGGAAATTTGGAGACCCAGTACTTC; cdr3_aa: CASSPPGRGNLETQYF